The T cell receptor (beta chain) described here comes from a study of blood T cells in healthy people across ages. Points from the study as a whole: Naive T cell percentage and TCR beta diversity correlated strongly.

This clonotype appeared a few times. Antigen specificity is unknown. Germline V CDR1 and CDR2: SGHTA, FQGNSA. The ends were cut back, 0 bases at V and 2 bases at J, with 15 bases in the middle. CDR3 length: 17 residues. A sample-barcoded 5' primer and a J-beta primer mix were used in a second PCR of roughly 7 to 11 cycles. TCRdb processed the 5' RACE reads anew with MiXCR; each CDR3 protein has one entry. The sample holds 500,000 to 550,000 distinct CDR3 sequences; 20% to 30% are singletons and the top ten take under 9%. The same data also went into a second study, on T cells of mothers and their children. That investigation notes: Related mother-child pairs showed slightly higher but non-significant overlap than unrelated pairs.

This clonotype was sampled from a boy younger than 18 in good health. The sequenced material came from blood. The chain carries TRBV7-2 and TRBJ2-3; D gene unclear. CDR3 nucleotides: TGTGCCAGCAGCTTAGCAGTTGGTAGCCCAGACACAGATACGCAGTATTTT. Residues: CASSLAVGSPDTDTQYF.